This entry lists 22 T cell receptor beta chains sequenced from one sample in a study of T cells after yellow fever vaccination. TCRdb used MiXCR to reprocess the 5' RACE reads, holding one entry per CDR3 protein. This sample has about 85,000 distinct CDR3 sequences; more than 10% occur once, and the top ten carry approximately 23%. The specimen comprised CD8+ T cells not binding an NS4B(214-222) dextramer, sorted from PBMCs, sampled approximately 22 days after the first yellow fever vaccination. These receptor sequences come from a young man who received the YFV17D yellow fever vaccine.

This clonotype has only a few counts. This rearrangement joins TRBV12-3 or TRBV12-4 to TRBJ1-2, with no clear D. V dropped 6 bases and J dropped 2 bases, with 10 bases sitting between them. CDR3 size: 13 residues. CDR3 loop: CASSTGNNYGYTF. The CDR3 DNA follows: TGTGCCAGCAGCACCGGGAACAACTATGGCTACACCTTC.

This clonotype was seen only a few times. The chain carries TRBV5-1 and TRBJ1-1, with D unclear. V lost 4 bases, J lost 6 bases, and 13 bases lay in between. CDR3 length: 13 amino acids. Germline CDR1 reads SGHRS; CDR2 reads YFSETQ. CDR3 sequence reads: CASSGDLAAEAFF. CDR3 DNA: TGCGCCAGCAGCGGCGATCTGGCCGCTGAAGCTTTCTTT.

The genes are TRBV12-3 or TRBV12-4 and TRBJ2-1; D is undetermined. CDR3 length: 13 amino acids. V lost 3 bases and J lost 2, with 5 bases in between. This CDR3 is CASSFVPYNEQFF. The CDR3 bases are TGTGCCAGCAGTTTCGTCCCCTACAATGAGCAGTTCTTC.

The rearrangement joins TRBV4-1 to TRBJ2-5, with D possibly matching TRBD2 (5 bases). The CDR3 runs 14 residues. Germline loops: CDR1 MGHRA, CDR2 YSYEKL. The germline V and J ends were trimmed by 4 bases and 5 bases, with 14 bases remaining between them. CDR3 sequence reads: CASSPRPGEETQYF. In DNA form, the CDR3 reads TGCGCCAGCAGCCCCCGGCCTGGGGAGGAGACCCAGTACTTC.

The chain employs TRBV6-1 and TRBJ1-2, with a weak D call TRBD1 (6 bases). The CDR3 totals 16 residues. Trimming left V 9 bases short and J 4 bases short, with 24 bases between. The germline V gene has CDR1 MNHNS and CDR2 SASEGT. The CDR3 sequence is CASYGESDRSRYGYTF. In nucleotides, the CDR3 is TGTGCCAGTTACGGAGAGTCCGACAGGTCCCGCTATGGCTACACCTTC.

The chain carries TRBV4-3 and TRBJ2-3; 11 bases agree with TRBD2. The CDR3 runs to 19 residues. Germline assignment: CDR1 LGHNA and CDR2 YSLEER. V dropped 0 bases and J dropped 0; count of bases not matched to a gene: 8. The CDR3 DNA reads as TGCGCCAGCAGCCAAGATTGGCTAGCGGGGGGCCTTAGCACAGATACGCAGTATTTT. Protein product: CASSQDWLAGGLSTDTQYF.

This clonotype has more than one count but fewer than ten. DNA of the CDR3: TGTGCCAGCAGTTTAGGGACAGGGCCTTTGGCTAGCACAGATACGCAGTATTTT. Translating it yields CASSLGTGPLASTDTQYF. This chain uses TRBV27 with TRBJ2-3; 9 positions agree with TRBD1. Trimming at V came to 2 bases and at J to 0 bases, leaving 9 bases not matched to a gene. The germline V gene encodes CDR1 MNHEY and CDR2 SMNVEV (reference sequence). The CDR3 length is 18 residues.

The chain carries TRBV7-9 and TRBJ1-2; D unresolved. V was clipped by 5 bases and J by 4 bases, with 11 bases between them. The CDR3 is 13 residues long. From germline, CDR1 is SEHNR and CDR2 FQNEAQ (reference sequence). The CDR3 loop is CASSSRNSYGYTF. CDR3 coding DNA: TGTGCCAGCAGCAGTAGGAACAGCTATGGCTACACCTTC.

This clonotype was detected only a few times. The CDR3 region is CASSPWEGDETQYF. The DNA of the CDR3 is TGTGCCAGCAGCCCCTGGGAGGGTGACGAGACCCAGTACTTC. The J gene is TRBJ2-5, the V gene TRBV11-2; the match to TRBD2 covers 7 bases. J lost 5 bases, V lost 5 bases, and 8 bases had no gene match. Germline CDR1 reads SGHAT; CDR2 reads FQNNGV. The CDR3 has 14 residues.

The genes are TRBV11-3 and TRBJ2-1; no clear D. CDR3 length: 13 residues. Per germline, CDR1 SGHNT and CDR2 YENEEA. The V and J ends lost 5 bases and 6 bases respectively, with 11 bases between them. CDR3 in DNA: TGTGCCAGCAGCAAGCGTACCCCCAATGAGCAGTTCTTC. Protein product: CASSKRTPNEQFF.

V usage is TRBV12-3 or TRBV12-4 and J usage is TRBJ1-3; 7 positions match TRBD1. CDR3 size: 15 residues. V lost 7 bases to trimming and J lost 0 bases; unmatched junction nucleotides: 6. In DNA form, the CDR3 reads TGTGCCAGCACTAGACAGGGACTCTCTGGAAACACCATATATTTT. It yields the protein CASTRQGLSGNTIYF.

This clonotype turned up a few times. J is TRBJ1-5 and V is TRBV20-1; 7 bases are shared with TRBD1. Germline lookup yields CDR1 DFQATT and CDR2 SNEGSKA (reference sequence). The CDR3 consists of 14 residues. Trimming removed 6 bases from V and 2 bases from J; junction bases left unmatched: 7. The CDR3 is CSARGGVGNQPQHF. For the CDR3, the DNA is TGCAGTGCCAGGGGGGGGGTGGGCAATCAGCCCCAGCATTTT.

This clonotype has only a few counts. This rearrangement joins TRBV3-1 to TRBJ2-1, with D tentatively TRBD2 (6 bases). V lost 0 bases and J lost 9, with 18 bases in between. The CDR3 consists of 16 residues. The V gene's germline CDR1 is LGHDT and CDR2 YNNKEL (reference sequence). Written as DNA, the CDR3 is TGTGCCAGCAGCCAAGATTGGAGGGTACTAAACGTTGAGCAGTTCTTC. Translating gives CASSQDWRVLNVEQFF.

This clonotype has a single count. The V call is TRBV10-3, the J call TRBJ2-2, with D maybe TRBD2 (5 bases). The CDR3 runs to 15 residues. Germline V gene sequence: CDR1 ENHRY, CDR2 SYGVKD. Trimming removed 8 bases at V and 0 bases at J, with 13 bases between. The CDR3 region has the DNA TGTGCCATCTCCCCGGCTAGCTCGAACACCGGGGAGCTGTTTTTT. This gives the protein CAISPASSNTGELFF.

The gene calls are TRBV10-3 and TRBJ2-7; no definite D call. V was cut by 3 bases and J by 5 bases, with 8 bases left in between. The CDR3 extends over 12 amino acids. Germline-derived CDR1 and CDR2 are ENHRY and SYGVKD. The CDR3 DNA reads as TGTGCCATCAGTGAAACTATCGACGAGCAGTACGTC. It is translated as CAISETIDEQYV.

This clonotype was observed a handful of times. The CDR3 spells CASSSGLGIGELFF. The DNA for the CDR3 is TGTGCCAGCAGTTCGGGACTAGGCATCGGGGAGCTGTTTTTT. V usage is TRBV27 and J usage is TRBJ2-2; TRBD2 matches 8 bases. This CDR3 comprises 14 residues. Looked up from germline, CDR1 is MNHEY and CDR2 is SMNVEV (reference sequence). Germline trimming cut 4 bases from V and 7 bases from J; bases unmatched to any gene: 5.

This chain connects TRBV20-1 to TRBJ2-4; D gene ambiguous. Trimming left V 5 bases short and J 9 bases short, with 8 bases between. CDR1 DFQATT and CDR2 SNEGSKA come from the germline V gene (reference sequence). The CDR3 consists of 10 residues. CDR3 bases: TGCAGTGCTCTTTACGGCATTCAGTACTTC. This codes for CSALYGIQYF.

This chain joins TRBV19 and TRBJ1-5; 9 positions match TRBD1. Trimming at V came to 7 bases and at J to 7 bases, leaving 5 bases not matched to a gene. CDR1 is LNHDA and CDR2 is SQIVND in the germline V gene (reference sequence). The CDR3 spans 13 residues. CDR3 sequence (DNA): TGTGCCAGTAAAGGACAGGGGAGCCAGCCCCAGCATTTT. It codes for CASKGQGSQPQHF. Combining the CDR3 with reference TRBV19 and TRBJ1-5 gives the whole variable domain DGGITQSPKYLFRKEGQNVTLSCEQNLNHDAMYWYRQDPGQGLRLIYYSQIVNDFQKGDIAEGYSVSREKKESFPLTVTSAQKNPTAFYLCASKGQGSQPQHFGDGTRLSIL.

The genes are TRBV4-1 and TRBJ1-2; no reliable D call. Germline V gene lookup returns CDR1 MGHRA and CDR2 YSYEKL. The CDR3 runs to 15 residues. V gave up 0 bases and J gave up 3 bases, with 11 bases separating them. For the CDR3, the DNA is TGCGCCAGCAGCCAAGATCGGGTCAGGTACTATGGCTACACCTTC. Translation gives CASSQDRVRYYGYTF.

The V and J genes are TRBV3-1 and TRBJ1-2, with a weak D call TRBD1 (5 bases). The CDR3 is made up of 14 amino acids. CDR1 is LGHDT and CDR2 is YNNKEL in the germline V gene (reference sequence). Trimming stripped 4 bases from V and 5 bases from J, with 14 bases between. For the CDR3, the DNA is TGTGCCAGCAGCCGACAGAGACTTGGGTATGGCTACACCTTC. Encoded protein: CASSRQRLGYGYTF.

CDR3 bases: TGTGCCAGCAGCAACCCACAGGGCTCTGGGGCCAACGTCCTGACTTTC. Encoded protein: CASSNPQGSGANVLTF. The V gene is TRBV7-9, the J gene TRBJ2-6; D perhaps matches TRBD1 (6 bases). V was pared by 5 bases and J by 0 bases, with 11 bases between. From germline, CDR1 is SEHNR and CDR2 FQNEAQ (reference sequence). The CDR3 spans 16 residues.

V is TRBV6-5 and J is TRBJ2-1, with D unresolved. The V and J ends lost 6 bases and 9 bases respectively, with 9 bases between them. CDR3 size: 11 residues. Germline V gene data show CDR1 as MNHEY and CDR2 as SVGAGI. The CDR3 coding sequence is TGTGCCAGCAGGACCGGATCTGAGCAGTTCTTC. Translation: CASRTGSEQFF.